This T cell receptor beta chain was captured in a study of cytomegalovirus exposure and HLA in healthy donors. General study results and limits: Differences between HLA loci emerged in a later analysis of TCR association rates, with DRB1 most and HLA-C fewest.

On this clone: Its specificity is unknown.

Healthy people donating bone marrow made up the donors. Despite likely unrecorded immune exposures, the donors were nominally healthy at the time of sampling. The germline CDR1 and CDR2 sequences are SGHTA and FQGNSA. The length of the CDR3 is 12 residues. Trimming pared 3 bases from V and 11 bases from J, leaving 13 bases between. PCR was performed using 60 Vbeta and 13 Jbeta primers. Clones were read by immunoSEQ multiplex PCR, and TCRdb kept only the in-frame ones, dropping some. The repertoire holds roughly 110,000 clones, with about four fifths as singletons. The sequence was obtained from a man aged 25-45 years in good health and CMV-seropositive. Input material: PBMCs. The chain carries TRBV7-2 and TRBJ1-1; D is perhaps TRBD1 (5 bases). CDR3 bases: TGTGCCAGCAGCTTTCTTGCAGGGCTGGCTTTCTTT. This codes for CASSFLAGLAFF.